This is a list of T cell receptor beta chains from one sample in a study of identical twins. Via MiXCR, TCRdb re-called the 5' RACE reads, giving one row per CDR3 protein. The sample lists about 530,000 distinct CDR3 sequences; about a fifth were seen once. These same data were also listed under a study on yellow fever vaccine responses in identical twins.

The sequencing input was CD4+ T cells sorted from blood. The receptors stem from a young woman in good health. The CDR3 runs from the conserved cysteine through the conserved F or W. D genes are given only for firm matches. Clone size appears in some rows only: once, few, many, or a class for an expanded clone.

TRBD1	TRBJ1-6	15	-	TRBV18	TGTGCCAGCTCACCAACAGGGGGAAATAATTCACCCCTCCACTTT	CASSPTGGNNSPLHF
-	TRBJ2-1	13	-	TRBV7-9	TGTGCCAGCAGCCGACCGGACATCCAAAAGGAGTTCTTC	CASSRPDIQKEFF
TRBD2	TRBJ2-1	15	few	TRBV7-9	TGTGCCAGCAGCCCCTCGGGGGGGCAACACAATGAGCAGTTCTTC	CASSPSGGQHNEQFF
TRBD1	TRBJ2-7	14	-	TRBV2	TGTGCCAGCAGTTCCGACAGGGGGGTCTACGAGCAGTACTTC	CASSSDRGVYEQYF
-	TRBJ1-4	12	few	TRBV20-1	TGCAGTGCTAGAGGCAGTAATGAAAAACTGTTTTTT	CSARGSNEKLFF
-	TRBJ1-2	12	-	TRBV5-1	TGCGCCAGCAGCCAAGGTCCAGCTGGCTACACCTTC	CASSQGPAGYTF
-	TRBJ2-1	15	few	TRBV12-5	TGTGCTAGTGGTTTTAGGCTGAGCTCCTACAATGAGCAGTTCTTC	CASGFRLSSYNEQFF
-	TRBJ2-7	14	-	TRBV12-3/TRBV12-4	TGTGCCAGCAGTCTGGGGGGTACGGAAAACGAGCAGTACTTC	CASSLGGTENEQYF
-	TRBJ2-3	12	few	TRBV29-1	TGCAGCGTTGGGTATACAACGGATACGCAGTATTTT	CSVGYTTDTQYF
-	TRBJ2-1	15	-	TRBV6-1	TGTGCCAGCAGCCAGCGACCCGTCTCCTACAATGAGCAGTTCTTC	CASSQRPVSYNEQFF
-	TRBJ1-3	13	few	TRBV12-3/TRBV12-4	TGTGCCAGCAGAAGGGGGTCTGGAAACACCATATATTTT	CASRRGSGNTIYF
-	TRBJ2-1	13	few	TRBV7-8	TGTGCCAGCAGCTCTAACCCAACTATGGATGAGCAGTTC	CASSSNPTMDEQF
-	TRBJ2-5	13	-	TRBV4-1	TGCGCCAGCAGCCAAGGAGGACATGCACTGAAGTACTTC	CASSQGGHALKYF
-	TRBJ2-3	16	-	TRBV6-1	TGTGCCAGCAGTCGAGGGGGGGCGGCGGGCACAGATACGCAGTATTTT	CASSRGGAAGTDTQYF
TRBD1	TRBJ2-7	15	-	TRBV5-1	TGCGCCAGCAGCTTGGTGGGACAGGGATTTAGCGAGCAGTACTTC	CASSLVGQGFSEQYF
TRBD2	TRBJ2-2	17	-	TRBV12-3/TRBV12-4	TGTGCCAGCCGGGGGACTAGCGGGAGGTCGGTGACCGGGGAGCTGTTTTTT	CASRGTSGRSVTGELFF
-	TRBJ2-2	15	few	TRBV28	TGTGCCACCACCCTAGGTTCTGTCAACACCGGGGAGCTGTTTTTT	CATTLGSVNTGELFF
-	TRBJ2-7	16	-	TRBV7-3	TGTGCCAGCAGCTCACACCCGGGACTGCCCGTCTACGAGCAGTACTTC	CASSSHPGLPVYEQYF
-	TRBJ2-7	13	-	TRBV5-1	TGCGCCAGCAGCAACGGGAGCCCCTACGAGCAGTACTTC	CASSNGSPYEQYF
TRBD2	TRBJ2-7	15	-	TRBV12-3/TRBV12-4	TGTGCCAGCAGTCCAGTAGCGGGAGGGCTTCACGAGCAGTACTTC	CASSPVAGGLHEQYF
TRBD2	TRBJ2-7	15	-	TRBV9	TGTGCCAGCAGCGTAGGGTGGGAGGGCCTTAAGGAGCAGTACTTC	CASSVGWEGLKEQYF
-	TRBJ2-3	13	-	TRBV24-1	TGTGCCACCAGTGATACGCCGGTGGATACGCAGTATTTT	CATSDTPVDTQYF
-	TRBJ2-2	14	-	TRBV6-1	TGTGCCAGCAGTGAAGGCTCCTACACCGGGGAGCTGTTTTTT	CASSEGSYTGELFF
TRBD1	TRBJ1-1	13	-	TRBV2	TGTGCCAGCAGCGCGACAGGGTTGGCTGAAGCTTTCTTT	CASSATGLAEAFF
TRBD2	TRBJ2-7	16	-	TRBV3-1	TGTGCCAGCAGCCAAAGACTCGGGGCGGGAGGGCACGAGCAGTACTTC	CASSQRLGAGGHEQYF
-	TRBJ2-1	13	-	TRBV3-1	TGTGCCAGCAGCCAAGCGTCGGGAAATGAGCAGTTCTTC	CASSQASGNEQFF
-	TRBJ2-3	12	-	TRBV5-6	TGTGCCAGCAGGGCCCAAGGAAATACGCAGTATTTT	CASRAQGNTQYF
-	TRBJ2-5	12	-	TRBV20-1	TGCAGTGCTAGGGACATACAAGAGACCCAGTACTTC	CSARDIQETQYF
-	TRBJ2-4	14	-	TRBV7-2	TGTGCCAGCAGCTTTCGAGACGACAAAAACATTCAGTACTTC	CASSFRDDKNIQYF
TRBD2	TRBJ2-7	12	-	TRBV12-3/TRBV12-4	TGTGCCAGCAGCTTACTAGCGTTCGAGCAGTACTTC	CASSLLAFEQYF
-	TRBJ1-5	15	few	TRBV6-1	TGTGCCAGCAGCCCGCGGGGGGCAGGGAATCAGCCCCAGCATTTT	CASSPRGAGNQPQHF
TRBD2	TRBJ2-7	14	few	TRBV5-1	TGCGCCAGCAGCTTGGCTAGCGGGACGTACGAGCAGTACTTC	CASSLASGTYEQYF
-	TRBJ2-1	14	many	TRBV5-1	TGCGCCAGCAGCTCGGGCCCCCCTTCGAGTGAGCAGTTCTTC	CASSSGPPSSEQFF